This T cell receptor (beta chain) appears in the sequencing data of a study of T cell responses to AZD1222 COVID-19 vaccine. Data came from immunoSEQ multiplex PCR; TCRdb stores just in-frame clones and leaves some out. The sample lists around 140,000 clones; 85% to 95% were seen once. With respect to this clone: Antigen unknown.

V trimming: 6 bases; J trimming: 10 bases; junction bases outside the gene matches: 14. In germline, CDR1 is MDHEN, CDR2 SYDVKM. The CDR3 extends over 17 amino acids. The study's findings and limits: Only 5 or 6 people who got AZD1222 tested seropositive at baseline. Following two doses of AZD1222, Spike-specific TCR breadth and depth rose. Most donors were white British, females outnumbered males, and clonal diversity was possibly underestimated.

The sequence came from an adult who had recovered from COVID-19. Sequences were derived from peripheral blood, sampled after recovery from COVID-19. The V gene is TRBV28, the J gene TRBJ1-6; 11 nucleotides agree with TRBD1. Here the CDR3 reads CASSLPRGTGGRSPLHF. The CDR3 bases are TGTGCCAGCAGCCTTCCAAGAGGGACAGGGGGGCGCTCACCCCTCCACTTT.